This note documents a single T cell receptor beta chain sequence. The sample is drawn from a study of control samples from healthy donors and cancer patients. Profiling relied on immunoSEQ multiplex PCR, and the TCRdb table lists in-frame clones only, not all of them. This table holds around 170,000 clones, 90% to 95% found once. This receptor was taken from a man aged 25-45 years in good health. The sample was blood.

The CDR3 DNA is TGTGCCAGCTCACCCAATATAGGGGGGCTCGGGGATGAAAAACTGTTTTTT. Residues: CASSPNIGGLGDEKLFF. This sequence joins TRBV18 and TRBJ1-4, with TRBD1 as a possible D gene (6 bases). Trimming shortened V by 3 bases and J by 6 bases, and 20 bases separated the two germline ends. This CDR3 spans 17 amino acids. Germline lookup yields CDR1 KGHSH and CDR2 LQKENI. Full variable domain (missing parts from reference TRBV18 and TRBJ1-4): NAGVMQNPRHLVRRRGQEARLRCSPMKGHSHVYWYRQLPEEGLKFMVYLQKENIIDESGMPKERFSAEFPKEGPSILRIQQVVRGDSAAYFCASSPNIGGLGDEKLFFGSGTQLSVL.